A selection of T cell receptor beta chains follows, all from one sample in a study of Graves' ophthalmopathy and Graves' hyperthyroidism. Using its own MiXCR run on the multiplex PCR reads, TCRdb lists one record per CDR3 protein. This sample yields around 400,000 distinct CDR3 sequences, of which about 17% are seen a single time; roughly 1.5% belongs to the top ten. Sequencing input: peripheral blood. These TCRs come from a woman aged 18-29 years with Graves' ophthalmopathy. CDR3s leave out the opening cysteine and the closing phenylalanine or tryptophan. A D gene is named only where the DNA matches it firmly.

J gene: TRBJ1-5
D gene: .
V gene: TRBV19
CDR3 protein: ASSIGGWKPQH

J gene: TRBJ2-2
D gene: .
V gene: TRBV6-1
CDR3 protein: ASRVAGANTGELF

J gene: TRBJ2-2
D gene: .
V gene: TRBV7-4
CDR3 protein: ASSSTPQGLPTGELF

J gene: TRBJ2-4
D gene: TRBD2
V gene: TRBV18
CDR3 protein: ASSPEGLVGMNIQY

J gene: TRBJ2-2
D gene: TRBD1
V gene: TRBV7-2
CDR3 protein: ASSLQGALPGELF

J gene: TRBJ1-2
D gene: .
V gene: TRBV6-5
CDR3 protein: ASSYSSPGQSYGYT

J gene: TRBJ1-1
D gene: .
V gene: TRBV6-2/TRBV6-3
CDR3 protein: ASSPLRGGPEAF

J gene: TRBJ1-5
D gene: .
V gene: TRBV29-1
CDR3 protein: SPGGTQPQH

J gene: TRBJ2-7
D gene: TRBD2
V gene: TRBV29-1
CDR3 protein: SVGTSGRVEQY

J gene: TRBJ2-5
D gene: .
V gene: TRBV9
CDR3 protein: ASSVAGVPQETQY

J gene: TRBJ2-4
D gene: .
V gene: TRBV20-1
CDR3 protein: SAIQLAKNIQY

J gene: TRBJ1-1
D gene: .
V gene: TRBV2
CDR3 protein: ACGSRQAF